This passage covers 25 T cell receptor beta chains from one sample sequenced in a study of blood T cells in healthy people across ages. The second PCR ran roughly 6 to 11 cycles with a sample-barcoded 5' primer and J-beta primers. TCRdb called the 5' RACE reads again in MiXCR, with one record for every CDR3 protein. The data contain around 870,000 distinct CDR3 sequences, about 30% of them singletons. Sequencing was carried out using blood. The origin of the receptors is a woman of 80 years or more in good health.

This clonotype was seen repeatedly, ten times or more. The chain is built from TRBV20-1 and TRBJ2-1; possible D gene TRBD1, 7 bases. Germline CDR1 and CDR2: DFQATT and SNEGSKA (reference sequence). The CDR3 runs 14 residues. Trimming cost V 3 bases and J 7 bases, with 16 bases left between them. The CDR3 is CSASVRGRLNEQFF. In DNA, the CDR3 is TGCAGTGCTAGTGTCAGGGGGAGGTTGAATGAGCAGTTCTTC.

This clonotype was found many times. This chain's CDR3 is CASSRAGGPNRPYNEQFF. The DNA for the CDR3 is TGTGCCAGTAGTCGCGCGGGGGGGCCGAACCGGCCCTACAATGAGCAGTTCTTC. The chain couples TRBV19 to TRBJ2-1; 9 bases are shared with TRBD2. The CDR3 is made up of 18 amino acids. Germline V gene lookup returns CDR1 LNHDA and CDR2 SQIVND (reference sequence). With 5 bases clipped from V and 2 bases from J, the junction kept 13 bases outside the gene matches.

This chain links TRBV6-5 with TRBJ1-4, with D hard to call. Germline V gives CDR1 MNHEY, CDR2 SVGAGI. V was clipped by 0 bases and J by 0 bases, with 14 bases between them. The CDR3 runs to 18 residues. CDR3 protein: CASSYSKASPSTNEKLFF. CDR3 nucleotides: TGTGCCAGCAGTTACTCGAAGGCATCACCCTCAACTAATGAAAAACTGTTTTTT.

This clonotype was recorded at least ten times. V gene TRBV7-2 combines with J gene TRBJ2-5; 10 nucleotides align to TRBD1. Germline lookup yields CDR1 SGHTA and CDR2 FQGNSA. V gave up 5 bases and J gave up 5 bases; unmatched junction bases: 8. CDR3 length: 15 residues. CDR3 sequence (DNA): TGTGCCAGCAGCCCCAGACAGGGGGCGCGGGAGACCCAGTACTTC. It encodes CASSPRQGARETQYF.

This clonotype occurred a few times. This may come from a read error, since a much larger clone is one base off. The chain employs TRBV3-1 and TRBJ2-1; 10 bases match TRBD2. There are 18 residues in the CDR3. From germline, CDR1 is LGHDT and CDR2 YNNKEL (reference sequence). CDR3 in amino acids: CACSHLAGALQSYNEQFF. In nucleotides, the CDR3 is TGTGCCTGCAGCCACCTAGCGGGGGCCCTCCAATCCTACAATGAGCAGTTCTTC.

This sequence joins TRBV5-6 and TRBJ2-1, with 8 positions matching TRBD2. The assigned J gene may be wrong: the sequence end matches TRBJ2-7 better. This CDR3 is 16 amino acids long. The V gene's germline CDR1 is SGHDT and CDR2 YYEEEE. DNA for the CDR3: TGTGCCAGCAGTTTTATAGCGGGGAGCTCCTACAATGAGCAGTACTTC. It specifies CASSFIAGSSYNEQYF.

This clonotype was seen once. This rearrangement joins TRBV5-1 to TRBJ2-2; D unresolved. Trimming took 0 bases from V and 6 from J, leaving 9 bases between them. The germline gives CDR1 SGHRS, CDR2 YFSETQ. This CDR3 is built from 14 residues. CDR3 DNA sequence: TGCGCCAGCAGCTTGGTGGTGGAAGCCGGGGAGCTGTTTTTT. Amino acid sequence: CASSLVVEAGELFF.

This clonotype showed up just a few times. The chain is built from TRBV20-1 and TRBJ1-2; TRBD1 is a possible D gene (6 bases). Trimming stripped 0 bases from V and 4 bases from J, with 15 bases between. The CDR3 totals 15 residues. In germline, CDR1 is DFQATT, CDR2 SNEGSKA (reference sequence). The CDR3 region has the DNA TGCAGTGCTAGAGATTACACAGGGTTGGGCTATGGCTACACCTTC. As protein: CSARDYTGLGYGYTF.

This clonotype has a count of ten or more. V and J are TRBV29-1 and TRBJ1-5; TRBD1 aligns across 8 bases. The CDR3 spans 14 residues. Germline CDR1 reads SQVTM; CDR2 reads ANQGSEA. J was trimmed by 4 bases and V by 5 bases; bases with no gene match: 7. The CDR3 spells CSVWGQGANQPQHF. In DNA, the CDR3 is TGCAGCGTTTGGGGGCAGGGGGCGAATCAGCCCCAGCATTTT.

This clonotype was seen many times. This chain uses TRBV6-5 with TRBJ2-1; D perhaps matches TRBD1 (5 bases). The CDR3 has 13 amino acids. The germline gives CDR1 MNHEY, CDR2 SVGAGI. V was clipped by 5 bases and J by 6 bases, with 11 bases between them. CDR3 region: CASSARVGNEQFF. The CDR3 DNA follows: TGTGCCAGCAGTGCCAGGGTGGGCAATGAGCAGTTCTTC.

This clonotype was observed at least ten times. This chain connects TRBV11-2 to TRBJ1-2, with 11 bases lining up with TRBD1. The CDR3 is 16 residues long. Germline lookup yields CDR1 SGHAT and CDR2 FQNNGV. The trim removed 6 bases at V and 8 bases at J, leaving 14 bases unmatched. In nucleotides, the CDR3 is TGTGCCAGCAGACCCGATCCGGGACAGGGGGTTATAGGCTACACCTTC. Translated: CASRPDPGQGVIGYTF.

Comment on this clonotype: This may come from a read error, since a much larger clone is one base off. The chain uses TRBV6-6 and TRBJ2-3, with unresolved D. The CDR3 runs to 15 residues. Germline assignment: CDR1 MNHNY and CDR2 SVGAGI (reference sequence). The CDR3 here is CAGSYRGTSTDTQYF. The CDR3 DNA reads TGTGCCGGCAGTTACCGCGGTACTAGCACAGATACGCAGTATTTT.

This clonotype was seen repeatedly, ten times or more. This rearrangement joins TRBV12-3 or TRBV12-4 to TRBJ2-1; D gene uncertain. The CDR3 runs to 15 residues. V lost 6 bases and J 2 bases, leaving 14 bases between the germline ends. Written as DNA, the CDR3 is TGTGCCAGCAGCCCCCCATTCGCCGCCTACAATGAGCAGTTCTTC. Protein product: CASSPPFAAYNEQFF.

This clonotype was observed a few times. At one end the junction does not follow the germline gene, possibly because of a read error. The J gene is TRBJ2-3, the V gene TRBV11-1, with 12 nucleotides matching TRBD2. Germline-derived CDR1 and CDR2 are SGHAT and FQDESV (reference sequence). The CDR3 is 16 residues long. The CDR3 DNA reads TGTGCCAGCAGCCGAACTAGCGGGGGGCGGGAAGATGCGCAGTATTTT. Translated: CASSRTSGGREDAQYF.

Remarks on this clonotype: This may arise from a read error, as a much more abundant clone is one base away. The chain uses TRBV20-1 and TRBJ2-1; 7 nucleotides agree with TRBD1. The J call may be incorrect, as the DNA end agrees better with TRBJ2-7. Germline CDR1 and CDR2: DFQATT and SNEGSKA (reference sequence). The CDR3 totals 15 residues. For the CDR3, the DNA is TGCAGTGCTAGCCCCGGGACAGCTATCTACAATGAGCAGTACTTC. This encodes CSASPGTAIYNEQYF.

In the case of this clonotype: Since a much larger clone is just one base distant, this may be a read error. V gene TRBV7-8 combines with J gene TRBJ2-5; weak D call: TRBD2 (6 bases). The CDR3 contains 14 residues. Germline V gene data show CDR1 as SGHVS and CDR2 as FQNEAQ. V gave up 5 bases and J gave up 9 bases, with 19 bases separating them. The CDR3 nucleotides read TGTGCCAGCAGCCGAATGCCGGGGGTGGAGGCCCAGTACTTC. It yields the protein CASSRMPGVEAQYF.

This clonotype was seen more than once but under ten times. V and J are TRBV2 and TRBJ2-4; tentatively, D is TRBD2 (6 bases). V gave up 7 bases and J gave up 7 bases, with 14 bases separating them. The CDR3 is 13 amino acids. Germline V gene sequence: CDR1 SNHLY, CDR2 FYNNEI. For the CDR3, the DNA is TGTGCCAGCACTGTGGGGGGTCCCAACATTCAGTACTTC. Amino acids: CASTVGGPNIQYF. The variable domain in full, completed from reference TRBV2 and TRBJ2-4, reads EPEVTQTPSHQVTQMGQEVILRCVPISNHLYFYWYRQILGQKVEFLVSFYNNEISEKSEIFDDQFSVERPDGSNFTLKIRSTKLEDSAMYFCASTVGGPNIQYFGAGTRLSVL.

With respect to this clonotype: A much larger clonotype is one base distant, so this may be a read error. The genes are TRBV11-2 and TRBJ2-6; D unresolved. The CDR3 is 13 amino acids. Germline V CDR1 and CDR2: SGHAT, FQNNGV. CDR3 region: CASSLGSINVRTF. CDR3 nucleotides: TGTGCCAGCAGCTTAGGGTCTATCAACGTCCGGACTTTC.

The sample holds many counts of this clonotype. The gene calls are TRBV7-9 and TRBJ2-7, with TRBD2 as a possible D gene (5 bases). CDR1 is SEHNR and CDR2 is FQNEAQ in the germline V gene (reference sequence). V lost 5 bases to trimming and J lost 5 bases, with 16 bases between them. The CDR3 is 14 residues long. The DNA of the CDR3 is TGTGCCAGCAGCCCTGGACGGGGTGAGCACGAGCAGTACTTC. Translated, it gives CASSPGRGEHEQYF.

This clonotype has ten or more counts. The chain uses TRBV12-3 or TRBV12-4 and TRBJ1-5; D is undetermined. With 8 bases removed from V and 4 bases from J, the gap between germline ends came to 12 bases. The CDR3 runs to 13 residues. CDR3 nucleotides: TGTGCCAGCTGGGGAGGAGTAAATCAGCCCCAGCATTTT. Protein: CASWGGVNQPQHF.

J is TRBJ1-1 and V is TRBV30; D is unclear. CDR3 length: 13 amino acids. V lost 1 base and J lost 3, with 9 bases in between. The germline gives CDR1 GTSNPN, CDR2 SVGIG (reference sequence). The CDR3: CAWSDDTDTEAFF. In DNA, the CDR3 is TGTGCCTGGAGTGATGACACGGACACTGAAGCTTTCTTT.

Ten or more counts support this clonotype. The rearrangement uses TRBV12-3 or TRBV12-4 and TRBJ2-3; maybe TRBD1 (8 bases). Between the trimmed V and J ends, which lost 6 bases and 5 bases, there was a span of 18 bases. The CDR3 sequence is 15 residues long. The CDR3 DNA is TGTGCCAGCAGGTTACAGGGGGGGGCCTTAGATACGCAGTATTTT. This encodes CASRLQGGALDTQYF.

This clonotype was seen many times. The V and J genes are TRBV6-1 and TRBJ2-3, with TRBD2 matching 7 bases. This CDR3 contains 16 residues. The J segment lost 3 bases and the V segment lost 6 bases, leaving 12 bases of the junction unmatched. CDR1 MNHNS and CDR2 SASEGT come from the germline V gene. CDR3 in amino acids: CASRTQLATATDTQYF. The CDR3 region has the DNA TGTGCCAGCAGAACTCAACTAGCGACAGCGACAGATACGCAGTATTTT.

This clonotype was seen a few times. The V gene is TRBV28, the J gene TRBJ2-1; D gene uncertain. The germline V gene encodes CDR1 MDHEN and CDR2 SYDVKM. Trimming took 5 bases from V and 12 from J, leaving 14 bases between them. The CDR3 is made up of 12 amino acids. CDR3 DNA: TGTGCCAGCAGTGCTCCAGGTCTTGGGCAGTTCTTC. Translation gives CASSAPGLGQFF.

This rearrangement joins TRBV11-3 to TRBJ2-3; D gene uncertain. Trimming took off 5 bases at V and 0 bases at J, with 9 bases between the two ends. The CDR3 length is 14 residues. From germline, CDR1 is SGHNT and CDR2 YENEEA. The CDR3 DNA reads TGTGCCAGCAGCCGGGCCCATAGCACAGATACGCAGTATTTT. It is translated as CASSRAHSTDTQYF. Full variable domain (outside the CDR3, taken from reference TRBV11-3 and TRBJ2-3): EAGVVQSPRYKIIEKKQPVAFWCNPISGHNTLYWYLQNLGQGPELLIRYENEEAVDDSQLPKDRFSAERLKGVDSTLKIQPAELGDSAVYLCASSRAHSTDTQYFGPGTRLTVL.